The 17 T cell receptor beta chains in this list originate from one sample, sequenced in a study of T cell repertoires in cytomegalovirus infection. These receptors' targets are unknown. TCRdb ran MiXCR on the reads and lists one entry per CDR3 protein. The table lists 71,000 or so distinct CDR3 sequences, roughly 20% of them singletons. The material sequenced was CD8+ T cells from cultured PBMCs, taken from culture after CMV antigen stimulation. These receptor sequences come from a human donor in good health (CMV status not recorded). Some clones in this sample may be carry-over from other donors' samples.

V and J are TRBV7-9 and TRBJ2-2, with D unresolved. Germline V gives CDR1 SEHNR, CDR2 FQNEAQ (reference sequence). This CDR3 has 16 residues. The germline V and J ends were trimmed by 0 bases and 2 bases, with 10 bases remaining between them. The CDR3 DNA reads as TGTGCCAGCAGCTTAGCGTGGCGGTTCAACACCGGGGAGCTGTTTTTT. Translated, it gives CASSLAWRFNTGELFF.

The chain carries TRBV7-2 and TRBJ2-2, with 13 positions matching TRBD2. In germline, CDR1 is SGHTA, CDR2 FQGNSA. The trim removed 7 bases at V and 5 bases at J, leaving 4 bases unmatched. The CDR3 has 15 residues. The CDR3 nucleotides are TGTGCCAGCATCCAGACTAGCGGGGGGACCGGGGAGCTGTTTTTT. Protein product: CASIQTSGGTGELFF. Based on the CDR3 plus reference TRBV7-2 and TRBJ2-2, the full variable domain is GAGVSQSPSNKVTEKGKDVELRCDPISGHTALYWYRQSLGQGLEFLIYFQGNSAPDKSGLPSDRFSAERTGGSVSTLTIQRTQQEDSAVYLCASIQTSGGTGELFFGEGSRLTVL.

This clonotype appeared a few times. The gene calls are TRBV10-1 and TRBJ1-1; the D gene is possibly TRBD1 (5 bases). Germline lookup yields CDR1 WNHNN and CDR2 SYGVQD (reference sequence). The V and J ends lost 3 bases and 10 bases respectively, with 12 bases between them. This CDR3 spans 12 amino acids. CDR3 residues: CASSDGAKGAFF. The CDR3 DNA reads TGCGCCAGCAGTGATGGGGCAAAGGGAGCTTTCTTT.

The V gene is TRBV6-1, the J gene TRBJ2-1; D tentatively reads TRBD1 or TRBD2 (5 bases each). The CDR3 is made up of 16 amino acids. Germline loops: CDR1 MNHNS, CDR2 SASEGT. The V and J ends lost 8 bases and 0 bases respectively, with 17 bases between them. The CDR3 DNA sequence: TGTGCCAGCGGACGCTCAGGGACGAGCTCCTACAATGAGCAGTTCTTC. It codes for CASGRSGTSSYNEQFF.

This clonotype has only a few counts. This chain joins TRBV6-2 or TRBV6-3 and TRBJ1-2; D unclear. CDR3 size: 13 residues. The germline V and J ends were trimmed by 7 bases and 0 bases, with 9 bases remaining between them. Germline CDR1 MNHEY, CDR2 SVGEGT. CDR3 in DNA: TGTGCCAGCACCCTGACCCCTAACTATGGCTACACCTTC. The encoded protein is CASTLTPNYGYTF.

This clonotype was found a few times. This rearrangement joins TRBV7-8 to TRBJ2-7, with D possibly being TRBD2 (5 bases). The CDR3 is 16 residues long. Trimming pared 1 base from V and 2 bases from J, leaving 15 bases between. Germline-derived CDR1 and CDR2 are SGHVS and FQNEAQ. The CDR3 nucleotides are TGTGCCAGCAGCTTAGAAATGGGAGTTCCGACCTACGAGCAGTACTTC. Translated: CASSLEMGVPTYEQYF.

This clonotype was recorded a few times. This chain joins TRBV7-9 and TRBJ1-2; TRBD1 matches at 7 bases. The CDR3 consists of 14 residues. Trimming at V came to 3 bases and at J to 0 bases, leaving 1 base not matched to a gene. CDR1 is SEHNR and CDR2 is FQNEAQ in the germline V gene (reference sequence). CDR3 region: CASSLGQTNYGYTF. In DNA, the CDR3 is TGTGCCAGCAGCTTGGGACAGACTAACTATGGCTACACCTTC.

In this sample, this clonotype turned up a few times. The chain's CDR3 is CASSAGGEQYF. DNA of the CDR3: TGTGCCAGCAGCGCAGGTGGCGAGCAGTACTTC. This chain joins TRBV7-6 and TRBJ2-7, with D uncertain. The CDR3 is made up of 11 amino acids. Germline V gene sequence: CDR1 SGHVS, CDR2 FNYEAQ. Trimming stripped 5 bases from V and 6 bases from J, with 8 bases between. Based on the CDR3 plus reference TRBV7-6 and TRBJ2-7, the full variable domain is GAGVSQSPRYKVTKRGQDVALRCDPISGHVSLYWYRQALGQGPEFLTYFNYEAQQDKSGLPNDRFSAERPEGSISTLTIQRTEQRDSAMYRCASSAGGEQYFGPGTRLTVT.

This clonotype was seen more than once but under ten times. The chain carries TRBV23-1 and TRBJ1-2; D unresolved. TRBV23-1 is an open reading frame, and its role is uncertain. The CDR3 covers 12 residues. The germline V and J ends were trimmed by 6 bases and 1 base, with 6 bases remaining between them. The CDR3 here is CASSGLNYGYTF. In DNA, the CDR3 is TGCGCCAGCAGCGGACTTAACTATGGCTACACCTTC.

This rearrangement joins TRBV7-6 to TRBJ1-1; weak D call: TRBD1 (5 bases). The CDR3 runs 16 residues. Germline assignment: CDR1 SGHVS and CDR2 FNYEAQ. The ends were cut back, 5 bases at V and 1 base at J, with 17 bases in the middle. CDR3 region: CASSALVGEGNTEAFF. CDR3 nucleotide sequence: TGTGCCAGCAGCGCCCTGGTGGGGGAGGGGAACACTGAAGCTTTCTTT.

The rearrangement links TRBV7-2 to TRBJ1-2; D perhaps matches TRBD1 (6 bases). The CDR3 has 13 amino acids. CDR1 SGHTA and CDR2 FQGNSA come from the germline V gene. Trimming removed 10 bases from V and 5 bases from J, with 17 bases in between. In DNA form, the CDR3 reads TGTGCCACCAGGGGACCCGGACAGTATGGCTACACCTTC. Encoded protein: CATRGPGQYGYTF.

This clonotype was detected a few times. V and J are TRBV27 and TRBJ2-1; 9 bases align to TRBD2. The V gene's germline CDR1 is MNHEY and CDR2 SMNVEV (reference sequence). The V and J ends lost 6 bases and 14 bases, in that order; junction bases with no gene match: 8. CDR3 size: 12 residues. The CDR3 DNA reads as TGTGCCAGCAGCCCGGGGAGCGGGGGGAAGTTCTTC. Protein: CASSPGSGGKFF.

This chain connects TRBV15 to TRBJ2-5; D is unclear. Trimming shortened V by 5 bases and J by 2 bases, and 9 bases separated the two germline ends. Germline lookup yields CDR1 LNHNV and CDR2 YYDKDF (reference sequence). This CDR3 comprises 13 residues. CDR3 loop: CATSAGRQETQYF. CDR3 nucleotide sequence: TGTGCCACCAGCGCCGGACGGCAAGAGACCCAGTACTTC. Combining the CDR3 with reference TRBV15 and TRBJ2-5 gives the whole variable domain DAMVIQNPRYQVTQFGKPVTLSCSQTLNHNVMYWYQQKSSQAPKLLFHYYDKDFNNEADTPDNFQSRRPNTSFCFLDIRSPGLGDTAMYLCATSAGRQETQYFGPGTRLLVL.

The J gene is TRBJ1-6, the V gene TRBV7-6; a possible D gene is TRBD1 (6 bases). CDR1 and CDR2 from the germline V gene are SGHVS and FNYEAQ. The CDR3 runs 16 residues. Between the trimmed V and J ends, which lost 5 bases and 0 bases, there was a span of 11 bases. The CDR3 bases are TGTGCCAGCAGCCAACAGGGATCCTCCTATAATTCACCCCTCCACTTT. Amino acid sequence: CASSQQGSSYNSPLHF.

The chain combines TRBV5-1 with TRBJ2-7, with 7 bases identical to TRBD1. After removal of 3 bases from V and 2 bases from J, the junction contained 14 bases not matched to a gene. Germline V gene lookup returns CDR1 SGHRS and CDR2 YFSETQ. CDR3 length: 17 residues. The CDR3 region is CASSSSVWGQKTYEQYF. The DNA for the CDR3 is TGCGCCAGCAGCTCTTCGGTTTGGGGACAGAAGACCTACGAGCAGTACTTC.

The chain is built from TRBV6-1 and TRBJ1-1; D unresolved. The V end lost 4 bases, the J end lost 10 bases, and 13 bases lay between the germline ends. CDR3 size: 12 residues. Germline CDR1 reads MNHNS; CDR2 reads SASEGT. The CDR3 region has the DNA TGTGCCAGCAGTGTTTCGGGTTCGGGAGCTTTCTTT. This gives the protein CASSVSGSGAFF.

In this sample, this clonotype turned up a few times. The chain recombines TRBV4-1 with TRBJ2-3; D is perhaps TRBD2 (7 bases). Trimming took off 5 bases at V and 2 bases at J, with 20 bases between the two ends. The V gene's germline CDR1 is MGHRA and CDR2 YSYEKL. CDR3 length equals 17 residues. The CDR3: CASSKAAGASLTDTQYF. In DNA, the CDR3 is TGCGCCAGCAGCAAGGCTGCGGGGGCCTCTCTCACAGATACGCAGTATTTT.